This is a list of T cell receptor beta chains from one sample in a study of T cells in Graves' hyperthyroidism and ophthalmopathy. One entry per CDR3 protein, called by TCRdb with MiXCR from the multiplex PCR reads. Of a few hundred thousand distinct CDR3 sequences listed, 20% to 25% were seen once; the top ten hold approximately 49%. The sequenced material came from blood. The receptor source for this set is an older woman with Graves' ophthalmopathy. Each CDR3 is given with its conserved first and last residue. The D gene is left open where the match is weak. Size is stated for part of the rows, as once, few or many counts, or as a class when the clone is expanded.

d_call	cdr3_length	v_call	j_call	clone_size	cdr3_nt	cdr3_aa
NA	15	TRBV14	TRBJ2-5	few	TGTGCCAGCAGCCAAGTAATGGGCGCTCAAGAGACCCAGTACTTC	CASSQVMGAQETQYF
NA	15	TRBV18	TRBJ2-1	few	TGTGCCAGCTCACCATTCGTAAGCTCCTACAATGAGCAGTTCTTC	CASSPFVSSYNEQFF
NA	13	TRBV12-3/TRBV12-4	TRBJ2-7	NA	TGTGCCAGCAGTCTATCGACTCACTACGAGCAGTACTTC	CASSLSTHYEQYF
TRBD2	17	TRBV20-1	TRBJ2-1	NA	TGCAGTGCTTCGCCCCTCTTGGCGGGAGGCCCCTACAATGAGCAGTTCTTC	CSASPLLAGGPYNEQFF
TRBD2	17	TRBV20-1	TRBJ2-7	few	TGCAGTGCTAGAGTGGGGGGGCCGGGACTAGCATCACCTTGGCAGTACTTC	CSARVGGPGLASPWQYF
TRBD1	14	TRBV29-1	TRBJ1-2	once	TGCAGCGCCTCCGGGACAGGCGCTAACTATGGCTACACCTTC	CSASGTGANYGYTF
TRBD1	12	TRBV5-5	TRBJ2-1	NA	TGTGCCAGCAGTCCAGGGGGCAGTGAGCAGTTCTTC	CASSPGGSEQFF
NA	14	TRBV20-1	TRBJ1-2	NA	TGCAGTGCCCTGCACGGGGGCGCAGGCTATGGCTACACCTTC	CSALHGGAGYGYTF
TRBD2	16	TRBV3-1	TRBJ2-1	few	TGTGCCAGCAGCCTAACAGCTAGCGGGAGTGGAAATGAGCAGTTCTTC	CASSLTASGSGNEQFF
NA	13	TRBV3-1	TRBJ1-1	many	TGTGCCAGCAGCCCGAAGGCGGGGACTGAAGCTTTCTTT	CASSPKAGTEAFF
NA	19	TRBV6-1	TRBJ1-2	few	TGTGCCAGCTGGGGGGAAATCACCCTTCCGGGGGGATTCGGCTATGGCTACACCTTC	CASWGEITLPGGFGYGYTF
NA	13	TRBV6-1	TRBJ1-2	NA	TGTGCCACTTCCAGGGGCCTGGGGTATGGCTACACCTTC	CATSRGLGYGYTF
TRBD2	17	TRBV7-2	TRBJ2-3	few	TGTGCCAGCAGCTTCCGGAAAAGCGGGAGGGCCACAGATACGCAGTATTTT	CASSFRKSGRATDTQYF
NA	15	TRBV9	TRBJ2-3	NA	TGTGCCAGCAGCGGGCGACAGGCCTCCACAGATACGCAGTATTTT	CASSGRQASTDTQYF
NA	13	TRBV5-5	TRBJ2-4	NA	TGTGCCAGCAGCTTGTTAGGGCCCAACATTCAGTACTTC	CASSLLGPNIQYF
TRBD1	12	TRBV3-1	TRBJ2-1	NA	TGTGCCAGCAGCGACAGGGATACTGAGCAGTTCTTC	CASSDRDTEQFF